Each of the 2 T cell receptor beta chains below was sequenced from the same sample in a study of read filtering for tumor transcriptome and immune sequencing. From roughly 0.4 ug of RNA, a library with molecular barcoded alpha/delta and beta/gamma adaptors was made. Using its own MiXCR run on the reads, TCRdb lists one record per CDR3 protein. Of some 130,000 distinct CDR3 sequences in the sample, approximately 13% were seen once. Input material: a population of CD138-negative cells sorted from bone marrow. The receptors here all came from a donor aged 40 or over with multiple myeloma.

This clonotype was detected ten times or more. The rearrangement joins TRBV6-1 to TRBJ2-5; D is perhaps TRBD2 (6 bases). In germline, CDR1 is MNHNS, CDR2 SASEGT. V lost 2 bases to trimming and J lost 6 bases, with 13 bases between them. The CDR3 loop spans 14 amino acids. DNA of the CDR3: TGTGCCAGCAGTGAATCCGGGGGTTGGAAGACCCAGTACTTC. Protein product: CASSESGGWKTQYF.

This sequence joins TRBV7-3 and TRBJ2-2, with 9 bases lining up with TRBD2. Per the germline V gene, CDR1 is SGHTA and CDR2 is FQGTGA. The V gene end was trimmed by 2 bases and the J gene end by 6 bases; junction bases not matched to a gene: 10. This CDR3 has 17 amino acids. Here the CDR3 DNA reads TGTGCCAGCAGCTTAGGGTCTAGCGGGACTAAATCCGGGGAGCTGTTTTTT. Its protein product is CASSLGSSGTKSGELFF.